The 27 T cell receptor beta chains below come from one sample, sequenced in a study of CD8+ T cells in alopecia areata. Extraction of RNA preceded its reverse transcription into cDNA, which served as the sequencing template. Profiled with immunoSEQ multiplex PCR; TCRdb holds only in-frame clones, not every one. This table holds 200,000 to 250,000 clones, 56% found once. Sample: CD8+ T cells sorted from blood. These receptors were obtained from a human donor in good health.

There are a few counts of this clone. This CDR3 is also generated by other DNA sequences in the sample. The gene calls are TRBV6-5 and TRBJ1-6; no clear D. This CDR3 spans 14 amino acids. From germline, CDR1 is MNHEY and CDR2 SVGAGI. V was pared by 2 bases and J by 5 bases, with 7 bases between. DNA of the CDR3: TGTGCCAGCAGTTACGCCCAGAATAATTCACCCCTCCACTTT. Its protein is CASSYAQNNSPLHF.

The chain uses TRBV9 and TRBJ1-5; 9 bases map to TRBD1. CDR1 is SGDLS, CDR2 YYNGEE, per germline. V shed 4 bases, J shed 4 bases, and the junction held 6 bases outside the gene matches. There are 15 residues in the CDR3. The CDR3 region is CASSPGGTGNQPQHF. The CDR3 coding sequence is TGTGCCAGCAGCCCAGGGGGGACAGGGAATCAGCCCCAGCATTTT. The full variable domain, in which reference TRBV9 and TRBJ1-5 provide the parts outside the CDR3, is DSGVTQTPKHLITATGQRVTLRCSPRSGDLSVYWYQQSLDQGLQFLIQYYNGEERAKGNILERFSAQQFPDLHSELNLSSLELGDSALYFCASSPGGTGNQPQHFGDGTRLSIL.

The rearrangement uses TRBV4-2 and TRBJ2-3; D not certain. The CDR3 runs to 17 residues. From germline, CDR1 is LGHNA and CDR2 YNFKEQ. V lost 0 bases to trimming and J lost 0 bases, with 13 bases between them. The CDR3 region has the DNA TGTGCCAGCAGCCAAGAATTCGTGACTGGCAGCACAGATACGCAGTATTTT. Translated: CASSQEFVTGSTDTQYF.

This clone was detected a few times. This chain links TRBV9 with TRBJ2-1; 8 nucleotides line up with TRBD2. CDR1 and CDR2 from the germline V gene are SGDLS and YYNGEE. The CDR3 is 15 amino acids. After removal of 3 bases from V and 6 bases from J, the junction contained 8 bases not matched to a gene. Here the CDR3 DNA reads TGTGCCAGCAGCGCCGGGGGGGCGGAGGTCAATGAGCAGTTCTTC. Amino acid sequence: CASSAGGAEVNEQFF. Drawing the rest from reference TRBV9 and TRBJ2-1, the complete variable domain is DSGVTQTPKHLITATGQRVTLRCSPRSGDLSVYWYQQSLDQGLQFLIQYYNGEERAKGNILERFSAQQFPDLHSELNLSSLELGDSALYFCASSAGGAEVNEQFFGPGTRLTVL.

This clone was counted between two and nine times. The chain recombines TRBV14 with TRBJ1-5; D not resolved. Trimming took 1 base from V and 10 from J, leaving 14 bases between them. There are 14 residues in the CDR3. Looked up from germline, CDR1 is SGHDN and CDR2 is FVKESK. The CDR3 loop reads CASSQGGSSGPQHF. As DNA, the CDR3 is TGTGCCAGCAGCCAAGGGGGATCGTCAGGCCCCCAGCATTTT.

This clone was recorded many times. The chain has TRBV7-8 and TRBJ2-2, with D unclear. Germline V gives CDR1 SGHVS, CDR2 FQNEAQ. V was clipped by 10 bases and J by 4 bases, with 7 bases between them. The CDR3 sequence is 11 residues long. The CDR3, as DNA: TGTGCCAACTGGGGCACCGGGGAGCTGTTTTTT. This translates into CANWGTGELFF.

This clone was observed a few times. The chain has TRBV4-2 and TRBJ2-3, with unresolved D. Trimming removed 1 base at V and 0 bases at J, with 8 bases between. Looked up from germline, CDR1 is LGHNA and CDR2 is YNFKEQ. This CDR3 contains 15 residues. The CDR3 protein is CASSQVEDSTDTQYF. The CDR3 DNA reads TGTGCCAGCAGCCAAGTTGAGGATAGCACAGATACGCAGTATTTT.

The rearrangement joins TRBV9 to TRBJ1-2; no definite D call. CDR3 size: 16 residues. Germline V gene sequence: CDR1 SGDLS, CDR2 YYNGEE. V was shortened by 1 base and J by 2 bases, with 15 bases between the two germline ends. CDR3 coding DNA: TGTGCCAGCAGCGTAAGCCCCAAGGTGGCCAACTATGGCTACACCTTC. Protein sequence: CASSVSPKVANYGYTF.

This chain uses TRBV5-6 with TRBJ2-1; D uncertain. From germline, CDR1 is SGHDT and CDR2 YYEEEE. V was cut by 3 bases and J by 8 bases, with 18 bases left in between. This CDR3 comprises 15 residues. In nucleotides, the CDR3 is TGTGCCAGCAGCTACCAAAACGCCCCCGCCCATGAGCAGTTCTTC. Amino acid sequence: CASSYQNAPAHEQFF.

There are a few counts of this clone. This chain joins TRBV6-1 and TRBJ2-1; D uncertain. The CDR3 is 12 amino acids. With 3 bases removed from V and 8 bases from J, the gap between germline ends came to 8 bases. Looked up from germline, CDR1 is MNHNS and CDR2 is SASEGT. The CDR3 nucleotides read TGTGCCAGCAGTGAGCCCTGGGATGAGCAGTTCTTC. Encoded protein: CASSEPWDEQFF.

This clone qualifies as medium-sized. The chain carries TRBV7-9 and TRBJ2-5; TRBD2 aligns across 7 bases. The CDR3 spans 15 residues. The J segment lost 5 bases and the V segment lost 1 base, leaving 7 bases of the junction unmatched. The germline CDR1 and CDR2 sequences are SEHNR and FQNEAQ (reference sequence). This chain's CDR3 is CASSLGTSAMETQYF. In DNA, the CDR3 is TGTGCCAGCAGCTTAGGAACTAGCGCAATGGAGACCCAGTACTTC.

The chain recombines TRBV19 with TRBJ2-5; 10 nucleotides agree with TRBD1. J was trimmed by 6 bases and V by 4 bases; bases with no gene match: 8. The CDR3 is 15 amino acids. The germline gives CDR1 LNHDA, CDR2 SQIVND (reference sequence). Written as DNA, the CDR3 is TGTGCCAGTAGTACCACGACAGGGGGCTTAAAGACCCAGTACTTC. Residues: CASSTTTGGLKTQYF. Full variable domain (outside the CDR3, taken from reference TRBV19 and TRBJ2-5): DGGITQSPKYLFRKEGQNVTLSCEQNLNHDAMYWYRQDPGQGLRLIYYSQIVNDFQKGDIAEGYSVSREKKESFPLTVTSAQKNPTAFYLCASSTTTGGLKTQYFGPGTRLLVL.

The J gene is TRBJ1-2, the V gene TRBV7-9; 7 nucleotides align to TRBD1. Losses at the gene ends were 5 bases for V and 4 bases for J; bases not matched to a gene: 16. This CDR3 is 17 amino acids long. The germline CDR1 and CDR2 sequences are SEHNR and FQNEAQ (reference sequence). The CDR3 region has the DNA TGTGCCAGCAGCCATGCTAGACAGGGCCCCTCTCCCTATGGCTACACCTTC. It codes for CASSHARQGPSPYGYTF.

The chain uses TRBV6-1 and TRBJ2-7; no reliable D call. Germline loops: CDR1 MNHNS, CDR2 SASEGT. The CDR3 is 13 amino acids. V lost 3 bases and J lost 3, with 9 bases in between. Here the CDR3 DNA reads TGTGCCAGCAGTGACGACGGCGGCTACGAGCAGTACTTC. Its protein is CASSDDGGYEQYF.

In this sample, this clone turned up a few times. V gene TRBV30 combines with J gene TRBJ1-5; 8 nucleotides agree with TRBD1. V was pared by 2 bases and J by 7 bases, with 10 bases of the junction left unmatched. Germline V lookup: CDR1 GTSNPN, CDR2 SVGIG (reference sequence). The CDR3 extends over 15 amino acids. In DNA form, the CDR3 reads TGTGCCTGGAGTTCCGTGGACAGGGCGAGCCAGCCCCAGCATTTT. This codes for CAWSSVDRASQPQHF. Full variable domain (outside the CDR3, taken from reference TRBV30 and TRBJ1-5): SQTIHQWPATLVQPVGSPLSLECTVEGTSNPNLYWYRQAAGRGLQLLFYSVGIGQISSEVPQNLSASRPQDRQFILSSKKLLLSDSGFYLCAWSSVDRASQPQHFGDGTRLSIL.

This clone was counted between two and nine times. The V gene is TRBV6-5, the J gene TRBJ1-2; TRBD1 matches at 8 bases. The germline CDR1 and CDR2 sequences are MNHEY and SVGAGI. Trimming at V came to 0 bases and at J to 7 bases, leaving 7 bases not matched to a gene. The CDR3 extends over 15 amino acids. The CDR3 spells CASSYSRQGAVGYTF. In nucleotides, the CDR3 is TGTGCCAGCAGTTACTCGAGGCAGGGGGCGGTTGGCTACACCTTC.

The chain employs TRBV30 and TRBJ1-1; TRBD1 is a possible D gene (6 bases). CDR1 and CDR2 (germline): GTSNPN, SVGIG (reference sequence). Trimming took off 3 bases at V and 0 bases at J, with 11 bases between the two ends. CDR3 size: 14 residues. The CDR3 DNA follows: TGTGCCTGGAGCGAGACAGGCTTGAACACTGAAGCTTTCTTT. Its translation is CAWSETGLNTEAFF.

The V call is TRBV25-1, the J call TRBJ1-2; 9 nucleotides agree with TRBD1. V was clipped by 6 bases and J by 8 bases; unmatched bases: 7. Germline CDR1 is MGHDK and CDR2 is SYGVNS. This CDR3 comprises 13 residues. CDR3 in DNA: TGTGCCAGCAGCCTCGGGACAGGGTACGGCTACACCTTC. This sequence encodes CASSLGTGYGYTF.

This clone showed up just a few times. The V call is TRBV6-5, the J call TRBJ1-3; D gene uncertain. CDR1 is MNHEY, CDR2 SVGAGI, per germline. The CDR3 loop spans 14 amino acids. Trimming removed 5 bases from V and 2 bases from J, with 10 bases in between. The CDR3 reads CASSEFGAGNTIYF. CDR3 bases: TGTGCCAGCAGTGAGTTCGGGGCTGGAAACACCATATATTTT.

This clone was observed a handful of times. The J gene is TRBJ2-2, the V gene TRBV6-6; 7 bases are shared with TRBD2. The length of the CDR3 is 15 residues. After removal of 4 bases from V and 3 bases from J, the junction contained 5 bases not matched to a gene. CDR1 is MNHNY and CDR2 is SVGAGI in the germline V gene (reference sequence). The CDR3 DNA reads as TGTGCCAGCAGTTTATGGGGGGGTGACACCGGGGAGCTGTTTTTT. Its translation: CASSLWGGDTGELFF.

V is TRBV6-5 and J is TRBJ2-5; 8 positions agree with TRBD2. The CDR3 runs 13 residues. Unmatched junction bases numbered 3, after V lost 2 bases and J lost 7 bases. Germline V gene lookup returns CDR1 MNHEY and CDR2 SVGAGI. CDR3 in DNA: TGTGCCAGCAGTTACGGGCGGGGGGCGACCCAGTACTTC. This encodes CASSYGRGATQYF.

This clone turned up a few times. V is TRBV2 and J is TRBJ2-2; D gene unclear. The CDR3 has 14 amino acids. The germline V and J ends were trimmed by 7 bases and 7 bases, with 16 bases remaining between them. CDR1 is SNHLY and CDR2 is FYNNEI in the germline V gene. This chain's CDR3 is CASKPQIGSGELFF. The CDR3 nucleotides are TGTGCCAGCAAACCTCAAATTGGAAGCGGGGAGCTGTTTTTT. The variable domain in full, completed from reference TRBV2 and TRBJ2-2, reads EPEVTQTPSHQVTQMGQEVILRCVPISNHLYFYWYRQILGQKVEFLVSFYNNEISEKSEIFDDQFSVERPDGSNFTLKIRSTKLEDSAMYFCASKPQIGSGELFFGEGSRLTVL.

This clone came up a few times. V and J are TRBV4-1 and TRBJ2-7; 8 bases map to TRBD1. J lost 0 bases, V lost 3 bases, and 7 bases had no gene match. The CDR3 spans 16 residues. Per the germline V gene, CDR1 is MGHRA and CDR2 is YSYEKL. This chain's CDR3 is CASSQTGDLFSYEQYF. Here the CDR3 DNA reads TGCGCCAGCAGCCAGACAGGGGACCTCTTCTCCTACGAGCAGTACTTC.

This clone was counted between two and nine times. The CDR3 sequence is CASSLTVMNTEAFF. Here the CDR3 DNA reads TGTGCCAGCAGTTTGACAGTCATGAACACTGAAGCTTTCTTT. The chain has TRBV27 and TRBJ1-1; tentative D call: TRBD1 (5 bases). V gave up 3 bases and J gave up 0 bases, with 8 bases separating them. In germline, CDR1 is MNHEY, CDR2 SMNVEV (reference sequence). The CDR3 has 14 residues.

The genes are TRBV6-4 and TRBJ1-1; D unclear. This CDR3 contains 13 residues. V gave up 2 bases and J gave up 0 bases, with 4 bases separating them. CDR1 is MRHNA and CDR2 is SNTAGT in the germline V gene. For the CDR3, the DNA is TGTGCCAGCAGTGACAGCTTGAACACTGAAGCTTTCTTT. As protein: CASSDSLNTEAFF.

J is TRBJ2-7 and V is TRBV6-5; D gene unclear. The V gene's germline CDR1 is MNHEY and CDR2 SVGAGI. The CDR3 loop spans 13 amino acids. V lost 0 bases to trimming and J lost 1 base, with 4 bases between them. DNA for the CDR3: TGTGCCAGCAGTTACTCCGAGTCCTACGAGCAGTACTTC. Amino acid sequence: CASSYSESYEQYF.

This clone was observed a handful of times. This sequence joins TRBV6-5 and TRBJ1-4; D is uncertain. Trimming shortened V by 0 bases and J by 8 bases, and 4 bases separated the two germline ends. The CDR3 consists of 12 residues. Germline V lookup: CDR1 MNHEY, CDR2 SVGAGI. The DNA for the CDR3 is TGTGCCAGCAGTTACTCGGGGGAAAAACTGTTTTTT. It yields the protein CASSYSGEKLFF.